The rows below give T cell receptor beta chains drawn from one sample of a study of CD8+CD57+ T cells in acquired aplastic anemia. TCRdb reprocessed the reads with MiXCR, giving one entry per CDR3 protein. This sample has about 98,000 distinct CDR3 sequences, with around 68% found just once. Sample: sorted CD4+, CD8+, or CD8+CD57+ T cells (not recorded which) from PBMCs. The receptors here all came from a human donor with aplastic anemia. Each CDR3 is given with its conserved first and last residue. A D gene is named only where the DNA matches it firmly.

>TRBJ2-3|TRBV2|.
CASNPGRLAQYF
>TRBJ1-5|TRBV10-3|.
CATSVLDSNQPQHF
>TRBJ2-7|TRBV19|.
CASSMGDVRYF
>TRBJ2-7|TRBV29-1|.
CSVELGVGGQYF
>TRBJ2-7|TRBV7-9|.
CASSSWLHSYEQYF
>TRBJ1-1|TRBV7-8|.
CASSLITEAFF
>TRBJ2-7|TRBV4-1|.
CASSQVDSTYEQYF
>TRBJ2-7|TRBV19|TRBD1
CASTHRTGGYEQYF
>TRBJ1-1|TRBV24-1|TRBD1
CATSGQGATEAFF
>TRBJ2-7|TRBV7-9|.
CASSYGVTYEQYF
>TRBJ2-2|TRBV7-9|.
CASSFTSTGELFF
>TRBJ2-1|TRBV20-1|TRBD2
CSAPGRGTSGAPNEQFF
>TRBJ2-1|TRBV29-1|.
CSVQGWSLGGRNEQFF
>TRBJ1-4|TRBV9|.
CASSAGTVNEKLFF
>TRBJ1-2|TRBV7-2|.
CASSLEMADYGYTF
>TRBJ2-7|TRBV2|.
CASSASPTYEQYF
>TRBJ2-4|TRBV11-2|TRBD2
CASSSLRGGVAKNIQYF
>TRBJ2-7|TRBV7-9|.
CASSDPGAAYEQYF
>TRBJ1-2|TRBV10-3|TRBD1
CASRPGQGPYGYTF
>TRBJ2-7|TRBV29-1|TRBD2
CSVNRAGVDYEQYF
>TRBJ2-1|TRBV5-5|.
CASSLEGHEQFF
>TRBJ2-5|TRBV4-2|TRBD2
CASSQNSGGPYSYQETQYF
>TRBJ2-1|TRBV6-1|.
CASSLRTLSYNEQFF
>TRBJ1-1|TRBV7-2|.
CASSSTRVEAFF
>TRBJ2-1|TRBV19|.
CASSSRGEINEQFF
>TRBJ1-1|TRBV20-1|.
CSARAGSTHTEAFF
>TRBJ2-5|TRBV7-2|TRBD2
CASSRSGTETQYF
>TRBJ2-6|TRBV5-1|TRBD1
CASSLHRGSSGANVLTF
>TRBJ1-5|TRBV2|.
CASSEWADVPQHF
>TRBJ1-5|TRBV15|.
CATSRDRNNQPQHF
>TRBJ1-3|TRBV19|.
CASSQQGAGNTIYF
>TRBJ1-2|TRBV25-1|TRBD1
CASSDQNRGRGYTF
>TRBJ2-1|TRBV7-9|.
CASSLGFGEQFF
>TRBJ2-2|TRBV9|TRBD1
CASSDGTGGTGELFF
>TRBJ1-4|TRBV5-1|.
CASSSASATNEKLFF
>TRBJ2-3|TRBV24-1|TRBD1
CATSDSGQGRTDTQYF
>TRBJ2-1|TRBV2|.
CASCKRRDNEQFF
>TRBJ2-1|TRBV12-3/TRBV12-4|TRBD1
CASRGGTGSYNEQFF
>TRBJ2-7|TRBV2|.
CATTRTAGSYEQYF
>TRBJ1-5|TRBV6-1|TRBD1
CASSGQGASLFGNQPQHF
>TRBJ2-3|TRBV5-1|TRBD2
CASSSRGGPDTQYF
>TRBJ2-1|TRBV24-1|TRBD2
CATSGVRREMGDEQFF
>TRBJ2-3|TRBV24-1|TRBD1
CATSETGTGRNTQYF
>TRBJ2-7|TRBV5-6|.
CASNSRTAPYEQYF
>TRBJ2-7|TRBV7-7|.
CASSLDVASYEQYF
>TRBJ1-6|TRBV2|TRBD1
CASSDRGRWSPLHF
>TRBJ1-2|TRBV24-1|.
CATSDIYGYTF
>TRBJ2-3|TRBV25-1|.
CASWGVGTDTQYF
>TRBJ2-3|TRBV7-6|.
CASSFRGGGPRRAPDTQYF
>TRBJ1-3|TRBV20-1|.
CSARDGRTSGNTIYF
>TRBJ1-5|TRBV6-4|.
CASSVGPNQPQHF
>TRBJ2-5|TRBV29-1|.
CSALTSGETQYF
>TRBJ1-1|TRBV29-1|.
CSVVNPNTEAFF
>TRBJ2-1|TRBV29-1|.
CSVVGINEQFF
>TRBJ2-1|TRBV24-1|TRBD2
CATSDSAGGQNEQFF
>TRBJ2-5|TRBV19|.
CASSIDSAGEETQYF
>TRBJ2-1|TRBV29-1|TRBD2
CSTSGRGYNEQFF